Following are 27 T cell receptor beta chains from one sample sequenced in a study of vaccination and CD4 T cells after COVID-19. Treatment denoted: roughly nine-day PBMC culture with coronavirus spike peptide pools or control peptides (ViraFEST assay). Oncomine TCR Beta short-read sequencing was applied to DNA from cultured CD4+ T cells. Each CDR3 protein gets one entry after TCRdb re-called the PCR reads with MiXCR. Of about 11,000 distinct CDR3 sequences in the sample, 54% were seen once. These receptors lack a known antigen. The specimen sequenced was CD4+ T cells from blood, cultured in vitro. The receptors stem from a human donor who had recovered from COVID-19.

A few counts support this clonotype. V and J are TRBV7-2 and TRBJ2-1; 14 nucleotides align to TRBD2. Looked up from germline, CDR1 is SGHTA and CDR2 is FQGNSA. The CDR3 has 18 residues. Trimming at V came to 1 base and at J to 4 bases, leaving 6 bases not matched to a gene. The CDR3 bases are TGTGCCAGCAGCTTAGAGGGGACTAGCGGGAGATTTTACAATGAGCAGTTCTTC. Translated: CASSLEGTSGRFYNEQFF.

The chain recombines TRBV6-1 with TRBJ2-1; 7 nucleotides match TRBD1. With V trimmed by 6 bases and J by 9 bases, 8 bases remained unmatched. In germline, CDR1 is MNHNS, CDR2 SASEGT. There are 13 residues in the CDR3. CDR3 region: CASRETGLGEQFF. In nucleotides, the CDR3 is TGTGCCAGCAGAGAGACAGGGCTGGGTGAGCAGTTCTTC.

The table lists this clonotype with a count of one. The chain joins TRBV6-2 or TRBV6-3 to TRBJ2-5, with TRBD2 matching over 11 bases. Germline CDR1 is MNHEY and CDR2 is SVGEGT. Losses at the gene ends were 6 bases for V and 4 bases for J; bases not matched to a gene: 10. The CDR3 has 16 residues. This CDR3 reads CASRGASGGYGETQYF. The CDR3 DNA follows: TGTGCCAGCAGGGGAGCTAGCGGGGGGTACGGAGAGACCCAGTACTTC.

This chain connects TRBV27 to TRBJ2-3; TRBD2 might be the D (5 bases). The CDR3 totals 15 residues. CDR1 and CDR2 (germline): MNHEY, SMNVEV (reference sequence). Trimming pared 3 bases from V and 0 bases from J, leaving 10 bases between. The CDR3 DNA follows: TGTGCCAGCAGTTTGAGGGCGGCTAGCACAGATACGCAGTATTTT. It yields the protein CASSLRAASTDTQYF.

The gene calls are TRBV11-2 and TRBJ1-2; D not certain. Germline values: CDR1 SGHAT, CDR2 FQNNGV. V was pared by 0 bases and J by 2 bases, with 7 bases between. The CDR3 spans 14 residues. CDR3 amino acids: CASSLEIGNYGYTF. The CDR3 DNA follows: TGTGCCAGCAGCTTAGAAATAGGGAACTATGGCTACACCTTC. Full variable domain (remainder filled in from reference TRBV11-2 and TRBJ1-2): EAGVAQSPRYKIIEKRQSVAFWCNPISGHATLYWYQQILGQGPKLLIQFQNNGVVDDSQLPKDRFSAERLKGVDSTLKIQPAKLEDSAVYLCASSLEIGNYGYTFGSGTRLTVV.

The J gene is TRBJ2-3, the V gene TRBV20-1, with 10 bases matching TRBD2. The CDR3 loop spans 13 amino acids. Germline CDR1 is DFQATT and CDR2 is SNEGSKA (reference sequence). J gave up 5 bases and V 6 bases, and 5 bases lay outside the gene matches. CDR3 coding DNA: TGCAGTGCGATAGCGGGAGGTTTAGATACGCAGTATTTT. Encoded protein: CSAIAGGLDTQYF.

V usage is TRBV6-1 and J usage is TRBJ1-2; D may be TRBD1 (6 bases). Germline lookup yields CDR1 MNHNS and CDR2 SASEGT. The CDR3 is 13 residues long. Trimming took 9 bases from V and 6 from J, leaving 17 bases between them. The CDR3 bases are TGTGCCAGTACGCCACAGGGAGGCAATGGCTACACCTTC. Protein sequence: CASTPQGGNGYTF.

The chain is built from TRBV6-1 and TRBJ1-5; the match to TRBD1 covers 7 bases. The CDR3 has 16 amino acids. Germline V lookup: CDR1 MNHNS, CDR2 SASEGT. The J segment lost 7 bases and the V segment lost 7 bases, leaving 16 bases of the junction unmatched. The CDR3 DNA reads as TGTGCCAGCACCGCGACAGGGTCTGACTTGGGGCAGCCCCAGCATTTT. Translation gives CASTATGSDLGQPQHF.

The rearrangement links TRBV4-3 to TRBJ2-3; D not certain. Germline CDR1 is LGHNA and CDR2 is YSLEER. The CDR3 is 15 residues long. V lost 0 bases and J lost 4, with 11 bases in between. CDR3 nucleotide sequence: TGCGCCAGCAGCCAAGACCGTTTGAGTGCAGATACGCAGTATTTT. Protein: CASSQDRLSADTQYF.

This chain connects TRBV19 to TRBJ1-2, with D possibly matching TRBD1 (6 bases). Trimming removed 5 bases at V and 3 bases at J, with 13 bases between. The germline V gene has CDR1 LNHDA and CDR2 SQIVND (reference sequence). CDR3 size: 14 residues. The CDR3 nucleotides are TGTGCCAGTAGTCCAGAGGGGACATACTATGGCTACACCTTC. As protein: CASSPEGTYYGYTF.

The V gene is TRBV19, the J gene TRBJ1-5; unclear D gene. Per germline, CDR1 LNHDA and CDR2 SQIVND (reference sequence). The CDR3 length is 14 residues. The V and J ends lost 7 bases and 0 bases respectively, with 10 bases between them. The DNA of the CDR3 is TGTGCCAGTACATCGGGGAATAGCAATCAGCCCCAGCATTTT. Protein product: CASTSGNSNQPQHF.

This clonotype counts as medium-sized. The chain recombines TRBV19 with TRBJ1-3; the D is unclear. From germline, CDR1 is LNHDA and CDR2 SQIVND (reference sequence). The CDR3 has 10 residues. Trimming took off 7 bases at V and 3 bases at J, with 1 base between the two ends. The CDR3 is CASIGNTIYF. In DNA, the CDR3 is TGTGCCAGTATTGGAAACACCATATATTTT. Using reference TRBV19 and TRBJ1-3 for the parts outside the CDR3, the full variable domain is DGGITQSPKYLFRKEGQNVTLSCEQNLNHDAMYWYRQDPGQGLRLIYYSQIVNDFQKGDIAEGYSVSREKKESFPLTVTSAQKNPTAFYLCASIGNTIYFGEGSWLTVV.

In its sample, this clonotype was seen a few times. The chain links TRBV20-1 to TRBJ2-3, with no clear D. The CDR3 length is 11 residues. V was shortened by 2 bases and J by 0 bases, with 0 bases between the two germline ends. Germline loops: CDR1 DFQATT, CDR2 SNEGSKA (reference sequence). The CDR3 loop reads CSARSTDTQYF. The CDR3 nucleotides are TGCAGTGCTAGAAGCACAGATACGCAGTATTTT.

This clonotype was seen a single time. J is TRBJ1-5 and V is TRBV21-1. TRBV21-1 is assigned pseudogene status. This CDR3 is 16 amino acids long. The DNA for the CDR3 is TGTGCCAGCAGCCTAGATCGGGGTTTGAGCAATCAGCCCCAGCATTTT. This codes for CASSLDRGLSNQPQHF.

This clonotype was recorded a few times. The rearrangement joins TRBV6-1 to TRBJ1-1; the match to TRBD1 covers 8 bases. CDR3 length: 13 residues. With V trimmed by 9 bases and J by 6 bases, 9 bases remained unmatched. Germline assignment: CDR1 MNHNS and CDR2 SASEGT. This CDR3 reads CASSQGQGAEAFF. The CDR3 DNA is TGTGCCAGTAGTCAAGGACAGGGCGCTGAAGCTTTCTTT.

This clonotype has a handful of counts. The chain couples TRBV19 to TRBJ1-2, with D possibly being TRBD1 (6 bases). The germline V and J ends were trimmed by 3 bases and 6 bases, with 14 bases remaining between them. CDR1 is LNHDA, CDR2 SQIVND, per germline (reference sequence). The CDR3 length is 14 residues. CDR3 protein: CASSIEGRGDGYTF. The CDR3 coding sequence is TGTGCCAGTAGTATTGAGGGGAGGGGGGATGGCTACACCTTC.

The chain has TRBV19 and TRBJ1-1; maybe TRBD1 (5 bases). Germline V gene lookup returns CDR1 LNHDA and CDR2 SQIVND (reference sequence). Trimming removed 4 bases at V and 1 base at J, with 16 bases between. This CDR3 comprises 16 residues. The CDR3 nucleotides read TGTGCCAGTAGTACCCGGGCGGGGCGGGGGAACACTGAAGCTTTCTTT. This sequence encodes CASSTRAGRGNTEAFF.

The rearrangement links TRBV6-1 to TRBJ1-6; D unclear. Germline loops: CDR1 MNHNS, CDR2 SASEGT. V was trimmed by 11 bases and J by 8 bases, leaving 16 bases between them. The CDR3 totals 13 residues. CDR3 sequence: CAGAQSSDSPLHF. DNA of the CDR3: TGTGCCGGTGCCCAGTCTTCCGATTCACCCCTCCACTTT.

This clonotype was counted between two and nine times. J is TRBJ1-5 and V is TRBV6-2 or TRBV6-3, with D possibly being TRBD1 (6 bases). The CDR3 has 13 amino acids. Germline V gene lookup returns CDR1 MNHEY and CDR2 SVGEGT. V lost 7 bases, J lost 4 bases, and 11 bases lay in between. CDR3 loop: CASTGDKNQPQHF. Written as DNA, the CDR3 is TGTGCCAGCACTGGGGACAAGAATCAGCCCCAGCATTTT.

V is TRBV7-2 and J is TRBJ2-5, with 10 bases identical to TRBD2. Germline V gives CDR1 SGHTA, CDR2 FQGNSA. V was pared by 5 bases and J by 4 bases, with 10 bases of the junction left unmatched. CDR3 size: 16 residues. Written as DNA, the CDR3 is TGTGCCAGCAGCCCAGAAGAGCGGGGGGGCTTAGAGACCCAGTACTTC. The encoded protein is CASSPEERGGLETQYF.

The V gene is TRBV11-3, the J gene TRBJ1-3; possibly TRBD1 for D (6 bases). The CDR3 has 17 residues. Trimming removed 2 bases from V and 2 bases from J, with 16 bases in between. Germline CDR1 reads SGHNT; CDR2 reads YENEEA. CDR3 protein: CASSLSSTGSPGNTIYF. The DNA for the CDR3 is TGTGCCAGCAGCTTATCGTCTACAGGGAGCCCTGGAAACACCATATATTTT. The full variable domain, with the rest looked up from reference TRBV11-3 and TRBJ1-3, is EAGVVQSPRYKIIEKKQPVAFWCNPISGHNTLYWYLQNLGQGPELLIRYENEEAVDDSQLPKDRFSAERLKGVDSTLKIQPAELGDSAVYLCASSLSSTGSPGNTIYFGEGSWLTVV.

This clonotype showed up just a few times. The chain has TRBV20-1 and TRBJ2-3, with 9 bases lining up with TRBD2. This CDR3 region has 17 residues. The V and J ends lost 4 bases and 2 bases, in that order; junction bases with no gene match: 13. Germline values: CDR1 DFQATT, CDR2 SNEGSKA (reference sequence). DNA for the CDR3: TGCAGTGCTACGGATTGGGGTGCGGGGGGGAACACAGATACGCAGTATTTT. Amino acid sequence: CSATDWGAGGNTDTQYF.

This clonotype was seen more than once but under ten times. The chain carries TRBV6-2 or TRBV6-3 and TRBJ2-7; the match to TRBD2 covers 7 bases. CDR1 and CDR2 from the germline V gene are MNHEY and SVGEGT. V dropped 6 bases and J dropped 0; count of bases not matched to a gene: 14. The CDR3 runs to 17 residues. CDR3 sequence reads: CASSRTRLPTGSYEQYF. The CDR3 DNA reads TGTGCCAGCAGCAGGACTAGACTCCCCACTGGCTCCTACGAGCAGTACTTC.

As concerns this clonotype: This CDR3 is missing its conserved last phenylalanine or tryptophan, likely due to a read error. The chain joins TRBV19 to TRBJ1-2, with 9 bases that match TRBD1. The ends lost 6 bases at V and 4 bases at J; junction bases unmatched: 6. The germline V gene encodes CDR1 LNHDA and CDR2 SQIVND (reference sequence). The CDR3 is 14 amino acids. CDR3 region: CASRPGQGVYGYTL. In DNA form, the CDR3 reads TGTGCCAGTAGACCGGGACAGGGAGTCTATGGCTACACCCTC.

This chain links TRBV5-4 with TRBJ2-3, with D maybe TRBD1 (5 bases). V gave up 4 bases and J gave up 4 bases, with 7 bases separating them. The CDR3 has 12 amino acids. CDR1 and CDR2 from the germline V gene are SGHNT and YYREEE (reference sequence). Here the CDR3 DNA reads TGTGCCAGCAGCCTGACAGCAGATACGCAGTATTTT. As protein: CASSLTADTQYF.

The rearrangement joins TRBV28 to TRBJ1-5; D gene unclear. V dropped 5 bases and J dropped 6 bases, with 17 bases sitting between them. Germline-derived CDR1 and CDR2 are MDHEN and SYDVKM. This CDR3 comprises 15 residues. The chain's CDR3 is CASSLRIVASQPQHF. CDR3 sequence (DNA): TGTGCCAGCAGTCTACGGATTGTGGCTAGTCAGCCCCAGCATTTT.

The J gene is TRBJ1-5, the V gene TRBV2; tentatively, D is TRBD1 (5 bases). Per the germline V gene, CDR1 is SNHLY and CDR2 is FYNNEI. V dropped 11 bases and J dropped 6 bases, with 17 bases sitting between them. The CDR3 has 13 residues. The CDR3 DNA reads as TGTGCCGGGGGGACGGACGGGGGTCAGCCCCAGCATTTT. This gives the protein CAGGTDGGQPQHF.